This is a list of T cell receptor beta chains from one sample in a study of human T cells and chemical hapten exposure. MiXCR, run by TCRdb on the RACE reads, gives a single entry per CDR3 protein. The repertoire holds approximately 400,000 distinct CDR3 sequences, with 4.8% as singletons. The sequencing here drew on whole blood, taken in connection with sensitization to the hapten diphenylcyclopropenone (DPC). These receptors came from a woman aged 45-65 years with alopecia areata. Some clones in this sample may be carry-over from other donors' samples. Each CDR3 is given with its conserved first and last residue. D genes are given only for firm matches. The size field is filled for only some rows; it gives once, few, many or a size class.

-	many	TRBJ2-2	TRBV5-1	TGCGCCTCAGGTCACGGCGGGGAGCTGTTTTTT	CASGHGGELFF
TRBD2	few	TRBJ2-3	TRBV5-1	TGCGCCAGCAGCTTGTTTAGCGGGGGGGCCTGGACAGATACGCAGTATTTT	CASSLFSGGAWTDTQYF
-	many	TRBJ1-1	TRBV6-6	TGTGCCAGCAGTTACTCGCCCGATTTGACAGAGTTTGAAGCTTTCTTT	CASSYSPDLTEFEAFF
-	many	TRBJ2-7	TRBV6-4	TGTGCCAGCAGAGTCCCCTGGTACGGCCGTAGCTCCTACGAGCAGTACTTC	CASRVPWYGRSSYEQYF
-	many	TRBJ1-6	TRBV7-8	TGTGCCAGCAGCTGGCGCCAGCAGCCCCTCCACTTT	CASSWRQQPLHF
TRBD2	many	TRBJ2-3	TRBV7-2	TGTGCCAGCAGCTGGGGGGAGGGTTCGTATACGCAGTATTTT	CASSWGEGSYTQYF
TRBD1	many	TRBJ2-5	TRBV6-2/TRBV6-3	TGTGCCAGCAGAGGGGACAGCTCTTGGGTGGAGACCCAGTACTTC	CASRGDSSWVETQYF
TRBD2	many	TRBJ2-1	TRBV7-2	TGTGCCAGCAGCTTAGTCCCTCTAGCGGGAGGCGACAATGAGCAGTTCTTC	CASSLVPLAGGDNEQFF
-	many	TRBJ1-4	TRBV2	TGTGCCAGCAGGGAGGGCCGGTTAGAAGAAAAACTGTTTTTT	CASREGRLEEKLFF
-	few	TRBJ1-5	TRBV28	TGTGCCAGCAGTTCCGTGACCGGGGGCAATCAGCCCCAGCATTTT	CASSSVTGGNQPQHF
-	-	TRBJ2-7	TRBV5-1	TGCGCCAGCAGCTTTGAGGCGCCCTCCTACGAGCAGTACTTC	CASSFEAPSYEQYF
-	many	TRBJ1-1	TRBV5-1	TGCGCCAGCAGCGCATGGGGAAGGGACGGGAACACTGAAGCTTTCTTT	CASSAWGRDGNTEAFF
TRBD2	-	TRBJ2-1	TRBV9	TGTGCCAGCAGCCCCGTAGCGGGGGCGTACAATGAGCAGTTCTTC	CASSPVAGAYNEQFF
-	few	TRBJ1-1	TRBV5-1	TGCGCCAGCAGCCACAAGAGGAGGGGTAACACTGAAGCTTTCTTT	CASSHKRRGNTEAFF
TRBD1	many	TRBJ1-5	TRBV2	TGTGCCAGCAGCGAGACAGGGGGCAATCAGCCCCAGCATTTT	CASSETGGNQPQHF
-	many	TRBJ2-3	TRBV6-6	TGTGCCAGCAGTTATATGTCCAGTAGCACAGATACGCAGTATTTT	CASSYMSSSTDTQYF
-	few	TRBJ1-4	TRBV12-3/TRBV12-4	TGTGCCAGCACTACCCACGATTTTGAAAAACTGTTTTTT	CASTTHDFEKLFF
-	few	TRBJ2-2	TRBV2	TGTGCCAGCAGTGAACTGCGGTCGACCGGGGAGCTGTTTTTT	CASSELRSTGELFF
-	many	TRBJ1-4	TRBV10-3	TGTGCCATCACTGCCGGACAGAGCCCTAATGAAAAACTGTTTTTT	CAITAGQSPNEKLFF
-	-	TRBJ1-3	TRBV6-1	TGTGCCAGCAGTGCCCTTCCCGGCCCTGGAAACACCATATATTTT	CASSALPGPGNTIYF